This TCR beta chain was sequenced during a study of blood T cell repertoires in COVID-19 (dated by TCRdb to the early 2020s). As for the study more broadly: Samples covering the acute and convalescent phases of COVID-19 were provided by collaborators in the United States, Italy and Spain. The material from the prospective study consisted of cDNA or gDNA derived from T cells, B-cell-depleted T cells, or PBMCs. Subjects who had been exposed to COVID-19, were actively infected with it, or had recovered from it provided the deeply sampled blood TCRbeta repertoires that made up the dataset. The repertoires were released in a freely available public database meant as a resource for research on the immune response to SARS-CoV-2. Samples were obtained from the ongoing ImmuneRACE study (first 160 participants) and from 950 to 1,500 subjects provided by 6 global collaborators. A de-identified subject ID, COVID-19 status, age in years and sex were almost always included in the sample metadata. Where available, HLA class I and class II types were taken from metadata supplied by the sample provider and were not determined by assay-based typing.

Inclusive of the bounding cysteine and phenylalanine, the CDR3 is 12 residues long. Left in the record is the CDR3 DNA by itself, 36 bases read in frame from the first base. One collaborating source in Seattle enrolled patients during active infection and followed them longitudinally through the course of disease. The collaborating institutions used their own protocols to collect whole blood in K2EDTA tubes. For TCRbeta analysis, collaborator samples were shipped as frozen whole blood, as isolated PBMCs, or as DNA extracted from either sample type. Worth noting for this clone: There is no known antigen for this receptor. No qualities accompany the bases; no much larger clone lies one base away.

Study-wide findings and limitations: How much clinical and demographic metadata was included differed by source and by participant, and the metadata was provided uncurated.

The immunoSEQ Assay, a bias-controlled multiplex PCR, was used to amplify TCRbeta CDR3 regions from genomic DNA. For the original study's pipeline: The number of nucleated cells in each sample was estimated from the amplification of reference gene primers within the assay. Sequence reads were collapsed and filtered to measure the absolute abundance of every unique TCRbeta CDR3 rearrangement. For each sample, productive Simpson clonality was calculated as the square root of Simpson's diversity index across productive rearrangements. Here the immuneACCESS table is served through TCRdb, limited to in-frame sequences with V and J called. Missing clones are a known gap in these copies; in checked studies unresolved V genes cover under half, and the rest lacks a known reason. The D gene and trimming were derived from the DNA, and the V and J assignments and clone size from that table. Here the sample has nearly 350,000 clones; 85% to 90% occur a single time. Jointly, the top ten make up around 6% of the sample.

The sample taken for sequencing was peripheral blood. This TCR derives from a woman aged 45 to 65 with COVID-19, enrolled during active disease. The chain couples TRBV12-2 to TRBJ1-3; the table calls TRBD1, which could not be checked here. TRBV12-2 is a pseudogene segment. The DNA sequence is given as TGTGCAAGTCGCTTCTTGACAGGGTGCATATATTTT. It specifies CASRFLTGCIYF.